This passage covers 3 T cell receptor beta chains from one sample sequenced in a study of blood T cell repertoires in COVID-19. TCRdb's copy holds only in-frame clones and misses some; the assay was immunoSEQ multiplex PCR. The sample consists of 90,000 to 150,000 clones, around 89% of them appearing once. Sample: peripheral blood. The origin of the receptors is a human donor with acute or convalescent COVID-19. The donor label of this sample is uncertain.

In its sample, this clone was seen once. This chain links TRBV7-2 with TRBJ2-1, with 10 bases lining up with TRBD1. The CDR3 runs 15 residues. Germline loops: CDR1 SGHTA, CDR2 FQGNSA. J lost 6 bases, V lost 3 bases, and 5 bases had no gene match. CDR3 in DNA: TGTGCCAGCAGCTTGGGGACAGGGGTCCTCAATGAGCAGTTCTTC. This encodes CASSLGTGVLNEQFF.

The chain links TRBV15 to TRBJ1-2, with a possible D match to TRBD1 (5 bases). CDR3 length: 19 residues. V dropped 0 bases and J dropped 4 bases, with 24 bases sitting between them. CDR1 and CDR2 from the germline V gene are LNHNV and YYDKDF (reference sequence). CDR3 sequence: CATSRDFLLEGTHSYGYTF. The CDR3 DNA reads TGTGCCACCAGCAGAGATTTCCTCCTCGAGGGGACTCATTCCTATGGCTACACCTTC.

This clone was seen only a few times. The chain couples TRBV3-1 (or the pseudogene TRBV3-2) to TRBJ2-5; 12 nucleotides match TRBD2. CDR1 is LGHDT, CDR2 YNNKEL, per germline (reference sequence). V lost 4 bases and J lost 0; bases outside the gene matches: 9. The CDR3 extends over 18 amino acids. CDR3 region: CASSLRLAGGLYQETQYF. DNA for the CDR3: TGTGCCAGCAGCCTAAGGCTAGCGGGAGGGCTGTACCAAGAGACCCAGTACTTC.